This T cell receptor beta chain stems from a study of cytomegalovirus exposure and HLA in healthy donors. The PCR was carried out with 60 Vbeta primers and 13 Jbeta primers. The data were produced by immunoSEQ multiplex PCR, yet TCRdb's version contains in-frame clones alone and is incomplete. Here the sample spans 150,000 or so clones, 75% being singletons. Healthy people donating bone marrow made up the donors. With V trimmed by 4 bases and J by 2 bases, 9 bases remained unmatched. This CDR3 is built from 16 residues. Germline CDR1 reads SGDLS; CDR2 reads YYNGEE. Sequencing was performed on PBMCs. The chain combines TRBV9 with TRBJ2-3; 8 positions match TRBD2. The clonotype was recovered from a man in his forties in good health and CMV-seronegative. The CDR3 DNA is TGTGCCAGCAGCCGGGAGGGAGGGACTTACACAGATACGCAGTATTTT. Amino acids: CASSREGGTYTDTQYF.